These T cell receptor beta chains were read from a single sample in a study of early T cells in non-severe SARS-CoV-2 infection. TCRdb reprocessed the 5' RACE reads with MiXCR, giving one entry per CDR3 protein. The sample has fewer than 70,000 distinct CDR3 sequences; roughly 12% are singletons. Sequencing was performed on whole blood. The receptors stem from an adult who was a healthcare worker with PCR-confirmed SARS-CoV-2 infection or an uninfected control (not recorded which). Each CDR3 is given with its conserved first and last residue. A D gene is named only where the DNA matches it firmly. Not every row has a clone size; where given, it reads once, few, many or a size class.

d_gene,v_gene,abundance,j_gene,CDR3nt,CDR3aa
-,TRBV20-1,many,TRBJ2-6,TGCAGTGCTAGAGATCGGAAGGGGGTCCTCTCTGGGGCCAACGTCCTGACTTTC,CSARDRKGVLSGANVLTF
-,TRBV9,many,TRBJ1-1,TGTGCCAGCAGCGTAACGGCGAACACTGAAGCTTTCTTT,CASSVTANTEAFF
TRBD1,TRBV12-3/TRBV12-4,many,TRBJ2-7,TGTGCCAGCAGTTCCCCCTCAGGGGGCGGAACGGTCGAGCAGTACTTC,CASSSPSGGGTVEQYF
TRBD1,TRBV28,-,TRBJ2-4,TGTGCCAGCAGTTTAAGACAGGGCATTCAGTACTTC,CASSLRQGIQYF
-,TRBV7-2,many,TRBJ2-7,TGTGCCAGCAGCAGGGGGAGCGGGCTTTACTACGAGCAGTACTTC,CASSRGSGLYYEQYF
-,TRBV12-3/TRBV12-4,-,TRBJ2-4,TGTGCCAGCAGAGCCGGGTCATCAAACATTCAGTACTTC,CASRAGSSNIQYF
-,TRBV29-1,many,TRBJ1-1,TGCAGCGTTTGGTCCCCGCGGGACACTGAAGCTTTCTTT,CSVWSPRDTEAFF
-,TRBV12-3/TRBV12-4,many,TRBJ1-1,TGTGCCATCGCCCGGAACACTGAAGCTTTCTTT,CAIARNTEAFF
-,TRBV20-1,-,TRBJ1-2,TGCAGTGCTAGAGCTCTATCCAGCCAAGTAGGCTATGGCTACACCTTC,CSARALSSQVGYGYTF
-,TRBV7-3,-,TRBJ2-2,TGTGCAAGCAGCTTACTAGTGGGAGTGGCCGGGGAGCTGTTTTTT,CASSLLVGVAGELFF
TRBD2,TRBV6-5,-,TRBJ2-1,TGTGCCAGCAGTCCAACCCGCAAGCGGGGGGGGAATGAGCAGTTCTTC,CASSPTRKRGGNEQFF
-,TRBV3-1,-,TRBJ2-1,TGTGCCAGCAGCCAAGGGAAGGGGAATGAGCAGTTCTTC,CASSQGKGNEQFF
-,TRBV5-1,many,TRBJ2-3,TGCGCCAGCAGCCCAAACGGGAGAACAGATACGCAGTATTTT,CASSPNGRTDTQYF
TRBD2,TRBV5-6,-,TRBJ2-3,TGTGCCAGCCGGGGACTATCGACAGATACGCAGTATTTT,CASRGLSTDTQYF
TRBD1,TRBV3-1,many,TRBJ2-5,TGTGCCAGCAGCCAAGATTACGGGACAGAAGAGACCCAGTACTTC,CASSQDYGTEETQYF
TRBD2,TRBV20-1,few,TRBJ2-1,TGCAGTGCTAGAGGACTAGCGGGGGGGCTTAATGAGCAGTTCTTC,CSARGLAGGLNEQFF
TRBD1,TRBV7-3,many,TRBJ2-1,TGTGCCAGCAGCTTCACCGGGACAGGGGGCGGATACAATGAGCAGTTCTTC,CASSFTGTGGGYNEQFF
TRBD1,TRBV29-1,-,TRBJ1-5,TGCAGCGCCGGACAGGGTAGCAATCAGCCCCAGCATTTT,CSAGQGSNQPQHF
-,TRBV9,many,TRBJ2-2,TGTGCCAGCAGCGTAGGCGGAGGGCTAACCGGGGAGCTGTTTTTT,CASSVGGGLTGELFF
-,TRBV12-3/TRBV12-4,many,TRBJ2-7,TGTGCCAGCAGTTTAGAGATTATTGGGCGGGGCTACGAGCAGTACTTC,CASSLEIIGRGYEQYF
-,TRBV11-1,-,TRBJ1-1,TGTGCCAGCAGCCGGACAGACACTGAAGTTTTCTTT,CASSRTDTEVFF
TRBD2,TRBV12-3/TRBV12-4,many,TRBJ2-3,TGTGCCAGCAGTCATAGCGGGCCTGGTTCAGATACGCAGTATTTT,CASSHSGPGSDTQYF
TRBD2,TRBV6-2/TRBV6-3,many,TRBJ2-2,TGTGCCAGCAGTTACCCCCTAGCGGGGGTTACGATCGGGGAGCTGTTTTTT,CASSYPLAGVTIGELFF
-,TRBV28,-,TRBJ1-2,TGTGCCAGCAGCCTTACAAGGGGCGGCTACACCTTC,CASSLTRGGYTF
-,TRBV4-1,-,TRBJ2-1,TGCGCCAGCAGCCAAGACGGGGGGCCCTACAATGAGCAGTTCTTC,CASSQDGGPYNEQFF
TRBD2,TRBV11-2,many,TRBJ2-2,TGTGCCAGCAGCTTAGCCCCGGCATCGGGAGCGGGGGGGAACACCGGGGAGCTGTTTTTT,CASSLAPASGAGGNTGELFF
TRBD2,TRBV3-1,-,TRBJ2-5,TGTGCCAGCAGTCATCCAGCGGGAGGACGGAGAGAGACCCAGTACTTC,CASSHPAGGRRETQYF
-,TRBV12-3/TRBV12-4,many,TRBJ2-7,TGTGCCAGCAGTGTGGGACAAGGGGGGATCTACGAGCAGTACTTC,CASSVGQGGIYEQYF
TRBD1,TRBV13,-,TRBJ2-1,TGTGCCAGCAGCCCTAGGCCGGTTAGACAGGGGGCGAGGAATGAGCAGTTCTTC,CASSPRPVRQGARNEQFF
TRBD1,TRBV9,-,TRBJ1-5,TGTGCCAGCAGCGTAGGGGGACAGGGTTTTCAGCCCCAGCATTTT,CASSVGGQGFQPQHF
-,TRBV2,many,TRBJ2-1,TGTGCCAGCAGTGATCGGGGGCGGGAGTCCGACAATGAGCAGTTCTTC,CASSDRGRESDNEQFF
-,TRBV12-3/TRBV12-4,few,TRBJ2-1,TGTGCCAGCAGTCTAACCCCCGAAAATGAGCAGTTCTTC,CASSLTPENEQFF
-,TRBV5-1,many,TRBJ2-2,TGCGCCAGCAGCGGAGAGAACACCGGGGAGCTGTTTTTT,CASSGENTGELFF
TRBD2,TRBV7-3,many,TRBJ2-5,TGTGCCAGCAGCACGGGACTAGCGGGAGAAGAGACCCAGTACTTC,CASSTGLAGEETQYF
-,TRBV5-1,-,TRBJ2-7,TGCGCCAGCAGCTCGGACTTTCCAGCCGAGCAGTACTTC,CASSSDFPAEQYF
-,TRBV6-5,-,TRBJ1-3,TGTGCCAGCAGTAAGGGACGTAGCTCTGGAAACACCATATATTTT,CASSKGRSSGNTIYF
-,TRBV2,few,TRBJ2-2,TGTGCCAGCACCGAACTGCGGAGGGGTCGGACCGGGGAGCTGTTTTTT,CASTELRRGRTGELFF
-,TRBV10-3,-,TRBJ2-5,TGTGCCACCGGGGCGGTCCCCGAGACCCAGTACTTC,CATGAVPETQYF
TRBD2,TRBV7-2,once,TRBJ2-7,TGTGCCAGCAGCTTGATTCGGTTGGGACTAGCGGTTCAAAGCTCCTACGAGCAGTACTTC,CASSLIRLGLAVQSSYEQYF
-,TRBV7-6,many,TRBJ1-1,TGTGCCAGCAGCCCCTCGGAGGGCACTGAAGCTTTCTTT,CASSPSEGTEAFF
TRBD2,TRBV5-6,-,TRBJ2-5,TGTGCCAGCAGCCCGCTGGGACTAGTAGGTGACTACTTC,CASSPLGLVGDYF
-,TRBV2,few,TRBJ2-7,TGTGCCAGCAGCGTAGAATCCGGGCCTCCTGGCTACGAGCAGTACTTC,CASSVESGPPGYEQYF
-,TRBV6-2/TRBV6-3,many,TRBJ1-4,TGTGCCAGCAGTTACCCCCCCCAGGGTGTCGGACGTGAAAAACTGTTTTTT,CASSYPPQGVGREKLFF
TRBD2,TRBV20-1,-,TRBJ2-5,TGCAGTGCTAGGGGTCGGACTAGCGGGGCTACCAAGGCTCCCAAAGAGACCCAGTACTTC,CSARGRTSGATKAPKETQYF
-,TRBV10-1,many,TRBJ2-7,TGCGCCAGCAGTGAGTCCAGATTAACCTACGAGCAGTACTTC,CASSESRLTYEQYF
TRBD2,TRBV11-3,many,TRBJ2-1,TGTGCCAGCAGCAGCGGGACCTCCAATGAGCAGTTCTTC,CASSSGTSNEQFF
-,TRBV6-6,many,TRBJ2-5,TGTGCCAGCAGTTCCTCCGGGACATCGACCCTTCATGAGACCCAGTACTTC,CASSSSGTSTLHETQYF
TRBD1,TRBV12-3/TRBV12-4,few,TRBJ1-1,TGTGCCAGCAGTTTCCGGGACAGGGACAACACTGAAGCTTTCTTT,CASSFRDRDNTEAFF
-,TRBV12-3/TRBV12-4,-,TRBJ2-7,TGTGCCAGCAGCCTTGAGTCATCGCGGGTGATCGTCTACGAGCAGTACTTC,CASSLESSRVIVYEQYF
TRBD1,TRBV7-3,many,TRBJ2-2,TGTGCCAGCAGTTCGTCAGGGGGAGTCGGGGAGCTGTTTTTT,CASSSSGGVGELFF
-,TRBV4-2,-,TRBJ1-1,TGTGCCAGCAGCCCTACCATCCGGACGTTATCGGGCACTGAAGCTTTCTTT,CASSPTIRTLSGTEAFF
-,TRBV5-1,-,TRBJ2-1,TGCGCCAGCAGCCGCCAGGGTACCTCCTACAATGAGCAGTTCTTC,CASSRQGTSYNEQFF
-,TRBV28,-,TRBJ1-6,TGTGCCAGCAGTCTGGACAGTTTAAATTCACCCCTCCACTTT,CASSLDSLNSPLHF
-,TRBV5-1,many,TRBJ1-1,TGCGCCAGCACCTTCGCCCGGGTAGCCCCGAACACTGAAGCTTTCTTT,CASTFARVAPNTEAFF